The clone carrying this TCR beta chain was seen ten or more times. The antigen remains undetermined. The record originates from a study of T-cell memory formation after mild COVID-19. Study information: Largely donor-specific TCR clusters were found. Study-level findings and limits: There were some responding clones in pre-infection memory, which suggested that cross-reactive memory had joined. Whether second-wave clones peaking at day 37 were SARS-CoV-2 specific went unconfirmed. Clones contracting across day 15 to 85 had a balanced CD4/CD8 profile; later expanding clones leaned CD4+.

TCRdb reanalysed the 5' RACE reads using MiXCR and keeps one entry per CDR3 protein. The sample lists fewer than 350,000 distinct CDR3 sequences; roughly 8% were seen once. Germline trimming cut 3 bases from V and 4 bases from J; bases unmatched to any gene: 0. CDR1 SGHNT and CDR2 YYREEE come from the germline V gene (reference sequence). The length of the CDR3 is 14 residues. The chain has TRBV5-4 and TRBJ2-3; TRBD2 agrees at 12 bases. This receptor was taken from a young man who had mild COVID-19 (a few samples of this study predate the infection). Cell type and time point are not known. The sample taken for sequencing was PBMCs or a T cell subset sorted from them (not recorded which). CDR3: CASSSSGGADTQYF. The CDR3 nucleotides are TGTGCCAGCAGCTCTAGCGGGGGGGCAGATACGCAGTATTTT.